A selection of T cell receptor beta chains follows, all from one sample in a study of shared clonotypes between healthy human individuals. TCRdb keeps only in-frame clones here, not all; method: immunoSEQ multiplex PCR. Among under 2,000,000 clones listed, roughly 95% were seen once. Sequenced input: naive CD8+ T cells sorted from blood. Receptors were obtained from a young man in good health. Each CDR3 is given with its conserved first and last residue.

V	J	CDR3
TRBV7-9	TRBJ2-3	CASSFPQYF
TRBV4-1	TRBJ2-7	CASSPQGIAYEQYF
TRBV14	TRBJ2-7	CASSWTGEGPYEQYF
TRBV19	TRBJ2-7	CASSTRFYHEQYF
TRBV4-3	TRBJ1-1	CASSPGTGVMNTEAFF
TRBV27	TRBJ2-3	CASSPGQGFLDVTDTQYF
TRBV6-6	TRBJ2-7	CASSPLAARFLYEQYF
TRBV4-1	TRBJ2-7	CASSQVGSSYEQYF
TRBV7-6	TRBJ1-2	CASSLGQDYGYTF
TRBV5-4	TRBJ2-5	CASSLEGQRYQETQYF
TRBV5-1	TRBJ1-6	CASSLTGINSPLHF
TRBV7-8	TRBJ2-7	CASSEGLGPYEQYF
TRBV7-9	TRBJ2-1	CASSSSGGARNEQFF
TRBV4-1	TRBJ2-7	CASSQGPGIPYEQYF
TRBV7-9	TRBJ1-4	CASSANEKLFF
TRBV7-9	TRBJ1-1	CASGAGYTEAFF
TRBV7-9	TRBJ2-3	CASTSWAGTDTQYF
TRBV5-6	TRBJ2-7	CASSLRLAGFYEQYF
TRBV30	TRBJ2-5	CAWSSGTGFQETQYF
TRBV5-6	TRBJ2-7	CASSLALSSYEQYF
TRBV13	TRBJ2-1	CASSATGTSVNEQFF
TRBV15	TRBJ2-7	CATSHRGSYEQYF
TRBV2	TRBJ1-6	CASSASSSSYNSPLHF
TRBV27	TRBJ1-2	CASSSPEGTGSILTF
TRBV11-2	TRBJ2-5	CASSLVPTDSEETQYF
TRBV7-9	TRBJ2-7	CASSSPIGFSYEQYF
TRBV5-8	TRBJ1-3	CASSLAGGTVANTIYF
TRBV5-6	TRBJ1-6	CASQGGFYNSPLHF
TRBV5-1	TRBJ2-7	CASSPGTSGYEQYF
TRBV11-2	TRBJ1-4	CASSLDERRGRGDEKLFF
TRBV27	TRBJ2-7	CASSFHGLDYEQYF
TRBV6-1	TRBJ2-2	CASSESRGGTGELFF
TRBV14	TRBJ1-1	CASSQAQGMNTEAFF
TRBV12-5	TRBJ2-7	CASGLGWGATFYEQYF
TRBV4-3	TRBJ1-6	CASSQDAGGWDSPLHF
TRBV4-1	TRBJ1-6	CASSHSGQGRSPLHF
TRBV9	TRBJ2-7	CASSVMDGYEQYF
TRBV28	TRBJ2-7	CASSITGTGDYEQYF
TRBV27	TRBJ1-1	CASSPGQGFSEAFF
TRBV7-3	TRBJ2-1	CASSSQSGSEQFF
TRBV28	TRBJ1-5	CASSYRDRGNQPQHF
TRBV5-6	TRBJ1-1	CASSAGTGGEAFF
TRBV6-5	TRBJ1-2	CASSYLPGYYGYTF
TRBV7-9	TRBJ2-5	CASTTGTDETQYF
TRBV19	TRBJ1-1	CASSITLFNTEAFF
TRBV19	TRBJ2-7	CASTPPGGGAGDEQYF
TRBV11-2	TRBJ2-1	CASSTLSGTPSGEQFF
TRBV11-2	TRBJ1-3	CASSLGGTGNTIYF
TRBV2	TRBJ1-1	CASIDGGGNTEAFF
TRBV5-6	TRBJ2-7	CASSFSRAPYEQYF
TRBV13	TRBJ2-1	CASSLAGSNEQFF
TRBV7-9	TRBJ2-7	CASSFEDRGPYEQYF
TRBV5-6	TRBJ2-1	CASSLGDYNEQFF
TRBV30	TRBJ1-6	CAWGNDPGAGGSYNSPLHF
TRBV28	TRBJ2-7	CASSYIAGQDFEQYF
TRBV2	TRBJ2-7	CASSVWQGGSYEQYF
TRBV7-6	TRBJ2-7	CASSHPATSGGSEQYF
TRBV4-3	TRBJ1-1	CASSQGVGSTTEAFF
TRBV6-1	TRBJ1-4	CASILTGQGIEKLFF
TRBV7-2	TRBJ2-7	CASSLDGIDEQYF